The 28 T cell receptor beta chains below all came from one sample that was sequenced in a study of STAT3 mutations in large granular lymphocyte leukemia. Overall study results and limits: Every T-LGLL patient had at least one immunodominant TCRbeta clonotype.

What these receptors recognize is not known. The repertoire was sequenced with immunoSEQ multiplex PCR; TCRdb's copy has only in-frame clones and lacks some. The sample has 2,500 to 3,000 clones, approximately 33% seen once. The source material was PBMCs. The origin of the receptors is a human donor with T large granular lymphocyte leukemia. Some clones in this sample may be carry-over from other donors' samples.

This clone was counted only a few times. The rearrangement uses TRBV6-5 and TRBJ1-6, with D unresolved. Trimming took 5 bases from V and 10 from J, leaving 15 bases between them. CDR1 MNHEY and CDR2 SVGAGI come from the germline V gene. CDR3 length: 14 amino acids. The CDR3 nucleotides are TGTGCCAGCAGTGTTCAACAGCTGGGGTCACCCCTCCACTTT. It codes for CASSVQQLGSPLHF.

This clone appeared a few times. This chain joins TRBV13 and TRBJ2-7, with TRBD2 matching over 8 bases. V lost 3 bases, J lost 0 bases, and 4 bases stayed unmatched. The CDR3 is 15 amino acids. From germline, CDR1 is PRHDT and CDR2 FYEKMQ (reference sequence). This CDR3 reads CASSFGSGVSYEQYF. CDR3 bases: TGTGCCAGCAGCTTTGGTAGCGGGGTCTCCTACGAGCAGTACTTC.

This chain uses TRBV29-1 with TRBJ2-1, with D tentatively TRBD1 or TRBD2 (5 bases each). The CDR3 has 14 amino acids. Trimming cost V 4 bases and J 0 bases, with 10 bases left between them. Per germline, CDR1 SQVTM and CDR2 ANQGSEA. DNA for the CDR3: TGCAGCGTTGTCTCAGGGAGCTCCTACAATGAGCAGTTCTTC. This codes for CSVVSGSSYNEQFF.

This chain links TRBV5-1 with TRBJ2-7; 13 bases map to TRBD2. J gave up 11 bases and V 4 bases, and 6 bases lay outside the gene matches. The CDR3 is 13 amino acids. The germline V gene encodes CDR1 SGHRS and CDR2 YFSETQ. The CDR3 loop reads CASSPGLAGIEYF. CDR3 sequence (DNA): TGCGCCAGCAGCCCGGGACTAGCGGGAATTGAGTACTTC.

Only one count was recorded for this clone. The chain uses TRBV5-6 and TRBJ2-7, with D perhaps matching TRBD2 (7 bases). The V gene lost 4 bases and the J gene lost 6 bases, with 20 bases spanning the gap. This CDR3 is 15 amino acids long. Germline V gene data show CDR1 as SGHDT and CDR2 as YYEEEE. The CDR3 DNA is TGTGCCAGCAGCGGGGGGGCGAAGTCGGTCCCCGAGCAGTACTTC. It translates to CASSGGAKSVPEQYF.

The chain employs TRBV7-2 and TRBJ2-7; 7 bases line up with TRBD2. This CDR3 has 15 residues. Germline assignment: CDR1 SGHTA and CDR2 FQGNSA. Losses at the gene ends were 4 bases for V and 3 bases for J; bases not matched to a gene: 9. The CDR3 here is CASSSTGTTFYEQYF. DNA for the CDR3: TGTGCCAGCAGCTCGACCGGGACTACCTTCTACGAGCAGTACTTC.

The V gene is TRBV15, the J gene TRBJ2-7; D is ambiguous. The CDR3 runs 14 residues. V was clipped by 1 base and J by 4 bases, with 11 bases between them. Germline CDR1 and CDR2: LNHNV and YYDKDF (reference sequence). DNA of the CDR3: TGTGCCACCAGCAGAGTGTCCCAAGGGTACGAGCAGTACTTC. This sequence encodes CATSRVSQGYEQYF.

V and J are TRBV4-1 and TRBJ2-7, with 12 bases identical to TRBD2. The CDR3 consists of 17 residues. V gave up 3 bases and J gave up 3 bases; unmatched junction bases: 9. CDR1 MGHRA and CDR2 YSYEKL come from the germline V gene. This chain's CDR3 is CASSQALAGGVHYEQYF. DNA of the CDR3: TGCGCCAGCAGCCAGGCGCTAGCGGGGGGGGTTCACTACGAGCAGTACTTC.

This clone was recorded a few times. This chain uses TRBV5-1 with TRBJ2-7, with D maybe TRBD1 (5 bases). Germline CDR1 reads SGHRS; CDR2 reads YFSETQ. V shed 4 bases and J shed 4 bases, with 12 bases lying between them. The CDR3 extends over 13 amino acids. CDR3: CASSLWTRYEQYF. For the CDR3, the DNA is TGCGCCAGCAGCCTATGGACACGGTACGAGCAGTACTTC. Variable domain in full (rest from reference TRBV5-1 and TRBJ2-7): KAGVTQTPRYLIKTRGQQVTLSCSPISGHRSVSWYQQTPGQGLQFLFEYFSETQRNKGNFPGRFSGRQFSNSRSEMNVSTLELGDSALYLCASSLWTRYEQYFGPGTRLTVT.

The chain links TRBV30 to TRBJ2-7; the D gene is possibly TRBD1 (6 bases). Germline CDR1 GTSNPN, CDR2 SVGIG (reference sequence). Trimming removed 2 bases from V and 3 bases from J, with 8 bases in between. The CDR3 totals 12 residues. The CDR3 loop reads CAWSRGIYEQYF. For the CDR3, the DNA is TGTGCCTGGAGTAGGGGGATCTACGAGCAGTACTTC.

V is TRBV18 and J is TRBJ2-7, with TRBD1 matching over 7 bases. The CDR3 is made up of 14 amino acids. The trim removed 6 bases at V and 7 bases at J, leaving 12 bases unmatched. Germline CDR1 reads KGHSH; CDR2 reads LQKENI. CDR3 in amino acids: CASSSGTDSGEQYF. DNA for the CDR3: TGTGCCAGCTCGTCCGGGACAGATAGTGGGGAGCAGTACTTC.

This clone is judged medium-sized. CDR3 sequence reads: CASSTPEGFYGYTF. The DNA for the CDR3 is TGTGCCAGCAGCACCCCGGAGGGATTCTATGGCTACACCTTC. V is TRBV9 and J is TRBJ1-2; D is undetermined. Looked up from germline, CDR1 is SGDLS and CDR2 is YYNGEE. Trimming stripped 4 bases from V and 4 bases from J, with 14 bases between. The CDR3 extends over 14 amino acids.

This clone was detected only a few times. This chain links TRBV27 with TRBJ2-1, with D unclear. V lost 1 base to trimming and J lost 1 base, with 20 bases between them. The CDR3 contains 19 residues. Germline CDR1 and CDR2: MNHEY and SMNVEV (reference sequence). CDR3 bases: TGTGCCAGCAGTTTATTGGGTCTGCTCAACACCCTTTCCTACAATGAGCAGTTCTTC. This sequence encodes CASSLLGLLNTLSYNEQFF.

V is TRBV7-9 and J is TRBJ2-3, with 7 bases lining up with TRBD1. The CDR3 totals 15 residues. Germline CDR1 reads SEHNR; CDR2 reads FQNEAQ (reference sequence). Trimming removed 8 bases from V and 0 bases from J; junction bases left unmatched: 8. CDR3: CASYRGSSSTDTQYF. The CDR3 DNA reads TGTGCCAGCTACAGGGGATCCTCTAGCACAGATACGCAGTATTTT.

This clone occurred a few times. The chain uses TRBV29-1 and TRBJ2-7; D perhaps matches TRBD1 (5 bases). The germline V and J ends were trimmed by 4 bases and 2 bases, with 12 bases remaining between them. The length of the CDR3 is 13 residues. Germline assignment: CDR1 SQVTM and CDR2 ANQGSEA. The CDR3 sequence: CSVGQGTTYEQYF. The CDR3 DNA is TGCAGCGTTGGTCAGGGCACAACCTACGAGCAGTACTTC.

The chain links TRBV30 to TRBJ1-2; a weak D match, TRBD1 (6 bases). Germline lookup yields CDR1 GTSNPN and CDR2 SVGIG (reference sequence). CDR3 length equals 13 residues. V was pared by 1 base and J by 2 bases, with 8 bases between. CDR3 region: CAWSGGGNYGYTF. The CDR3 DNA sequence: TGTGCCTGGAGTGGAGGGGGGAACTATGGCTACACCTTC.

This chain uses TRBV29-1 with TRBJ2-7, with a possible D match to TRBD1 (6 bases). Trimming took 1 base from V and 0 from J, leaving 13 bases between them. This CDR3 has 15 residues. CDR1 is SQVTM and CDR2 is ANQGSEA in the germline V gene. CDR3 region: CSVEVWEGGSYEQYF. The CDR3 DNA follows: TGCAGCGTTGAAGTATGGGAAGGGGGCTCCTACGAGCAGTACTTC.

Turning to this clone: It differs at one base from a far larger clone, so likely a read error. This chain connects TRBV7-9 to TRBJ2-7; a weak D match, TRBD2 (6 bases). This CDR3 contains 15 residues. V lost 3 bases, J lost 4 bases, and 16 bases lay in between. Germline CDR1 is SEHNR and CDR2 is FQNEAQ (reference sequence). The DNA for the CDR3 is TGTGCCAGCAGCTTGGGGTGGGACTTCGGGTACGAGCAGTACTTC. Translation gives CASSLGWDFGYEQYF.

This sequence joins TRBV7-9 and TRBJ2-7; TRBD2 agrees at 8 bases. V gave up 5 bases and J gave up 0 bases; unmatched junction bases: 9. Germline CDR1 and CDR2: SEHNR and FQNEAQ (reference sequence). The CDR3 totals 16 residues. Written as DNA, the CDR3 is TGTGCCAGCAGCCGGGGGGGAGCGGGGGCCTCCTACGAGCAGTACTTC. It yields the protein CASSRGGAGASYEQYF.

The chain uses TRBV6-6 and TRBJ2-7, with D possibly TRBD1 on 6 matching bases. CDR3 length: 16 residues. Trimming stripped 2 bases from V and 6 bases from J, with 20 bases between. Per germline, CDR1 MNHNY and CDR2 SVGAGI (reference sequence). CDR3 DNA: TGTGCCAGCAGTTACATAGTCGGCACAGGGAGTTTCGAGCAGTACTTC. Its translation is CASSYIVGTGSFEQYF.

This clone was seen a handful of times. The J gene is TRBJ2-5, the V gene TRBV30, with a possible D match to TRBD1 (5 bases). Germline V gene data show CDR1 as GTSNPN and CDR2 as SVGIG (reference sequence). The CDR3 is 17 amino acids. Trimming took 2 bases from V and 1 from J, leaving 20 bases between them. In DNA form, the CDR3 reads TGTGCCTGGAGTAAAAGTGCAGGGATCGCTTTCCAAGAGACCCAGTACTTC. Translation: CAWSKSAGIAFQETQYF.

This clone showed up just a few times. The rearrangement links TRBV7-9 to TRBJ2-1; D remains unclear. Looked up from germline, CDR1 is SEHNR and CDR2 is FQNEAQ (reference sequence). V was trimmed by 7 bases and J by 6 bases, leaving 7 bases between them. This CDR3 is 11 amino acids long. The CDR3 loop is CASTVINEQFF. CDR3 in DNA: TGTGCCAGCACCGTTATCAATGAGCAGTTCTTC.

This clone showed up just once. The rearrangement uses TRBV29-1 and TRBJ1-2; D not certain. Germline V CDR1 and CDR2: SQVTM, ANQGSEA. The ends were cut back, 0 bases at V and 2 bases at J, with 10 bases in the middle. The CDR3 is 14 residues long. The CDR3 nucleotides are TGCAGCGTTGAAGATCTGATTGACAACTATGGCTACACCTTC. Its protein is CSVEDLIDNYGYTF.

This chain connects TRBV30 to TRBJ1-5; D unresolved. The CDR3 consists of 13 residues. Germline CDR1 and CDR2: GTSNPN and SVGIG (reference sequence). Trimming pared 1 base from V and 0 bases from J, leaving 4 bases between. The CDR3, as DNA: TGTGCCTGGAGTGCCATTAGCAATCAGCCCCAGCATTTT. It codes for CAWSAISNQPQHF.

CDR3 in amino acids: CASSLDAGEVYGYTF. The CDR3 bases are TGCGCCAGCAGCTTGGATGCAGGGGAGGTTTATGGCTACACCTTC. The V call is TRBV5-1, the J call TRBJ1-2; maybe TRBD1 (6 bases). Between the trimmed V and J ends, which lost 0 bases and 5 bases, there was a span of 14 bases. The CDR3 has 15 amino acids. Per germline, CDR1 SGHRS and CDR2 YFSETQ.

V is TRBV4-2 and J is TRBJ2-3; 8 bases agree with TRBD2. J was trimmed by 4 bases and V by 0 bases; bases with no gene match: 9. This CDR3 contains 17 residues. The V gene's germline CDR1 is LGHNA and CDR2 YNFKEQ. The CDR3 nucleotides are TGTGCCAGCAGCCAAGATTGGGCGGGAGGAGGGGCAGATACGCAGTATTTT. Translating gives CASSQDWAGGGADTQYF.

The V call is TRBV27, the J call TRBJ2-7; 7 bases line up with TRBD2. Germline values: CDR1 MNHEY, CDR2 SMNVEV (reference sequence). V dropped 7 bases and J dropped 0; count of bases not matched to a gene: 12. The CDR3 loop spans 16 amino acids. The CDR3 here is CASMGDYFGSSYEQYF. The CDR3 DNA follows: TGTGCCAGCATGGGGGACTATTTTGGGAGCTCCTACGAGCAGTACTTC.

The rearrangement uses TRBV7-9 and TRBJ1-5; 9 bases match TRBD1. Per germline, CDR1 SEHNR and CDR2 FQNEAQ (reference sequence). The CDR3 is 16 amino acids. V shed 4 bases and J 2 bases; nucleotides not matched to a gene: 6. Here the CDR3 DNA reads TGTGCCAGCAGCTCCTCGGACAGGGGAGGCAATCAGCCCCAGCATTTT. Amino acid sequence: CASSSSDRGGNQPQHF.